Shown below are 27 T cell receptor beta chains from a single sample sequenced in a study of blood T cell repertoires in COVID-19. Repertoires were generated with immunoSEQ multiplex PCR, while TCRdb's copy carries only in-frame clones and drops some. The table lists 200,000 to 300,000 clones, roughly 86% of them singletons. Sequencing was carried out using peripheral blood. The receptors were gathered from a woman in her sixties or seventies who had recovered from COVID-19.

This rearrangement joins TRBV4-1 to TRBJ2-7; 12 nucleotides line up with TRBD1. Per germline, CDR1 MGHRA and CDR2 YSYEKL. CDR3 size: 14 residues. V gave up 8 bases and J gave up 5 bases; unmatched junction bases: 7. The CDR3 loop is CASRGQGATNEQYF. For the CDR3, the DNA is TGCGCCAGCCGGGGACAGGGGGCTACGAACGAGCAGTACTTC.

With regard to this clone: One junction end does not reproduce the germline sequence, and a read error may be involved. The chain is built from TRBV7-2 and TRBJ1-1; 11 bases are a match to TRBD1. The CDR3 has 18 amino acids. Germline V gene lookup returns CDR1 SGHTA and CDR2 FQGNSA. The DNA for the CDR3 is TGTGCCAGCAGTTTAGTGAGGACCGGGACAGGGGGTGGGTCTGAAGCTTTCTTT. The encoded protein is CASSLVRTGTGGGSEAFF. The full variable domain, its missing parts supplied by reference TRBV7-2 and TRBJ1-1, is GAGVSQSPSNKVTEKGKDVELRCDPISGHTALYWYRQSLGQGLEFLIYFQGNSAPDKSGLPSDRFSAERTGGSVSTLTIQRTQQEDSAVYLCASSLVRTGTGGGSEAFFGQGTRLTVV.

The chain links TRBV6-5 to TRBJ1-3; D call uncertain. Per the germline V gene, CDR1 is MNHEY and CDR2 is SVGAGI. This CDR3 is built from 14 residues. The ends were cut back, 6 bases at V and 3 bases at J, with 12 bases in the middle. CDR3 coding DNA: TGTGCCAGCAGCGAGACTGTCTTTGGAAACACCATATATTTT. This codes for CASSETVFGNTIYF.

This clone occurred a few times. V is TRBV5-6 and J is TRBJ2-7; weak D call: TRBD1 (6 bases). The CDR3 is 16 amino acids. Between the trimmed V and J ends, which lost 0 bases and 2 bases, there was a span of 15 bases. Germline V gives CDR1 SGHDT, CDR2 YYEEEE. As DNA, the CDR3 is TGTGCCAGCAGCTTGGTTGGCAGGGGACCAGCCTACGAGCAGTACTTC. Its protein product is CASSLVGRGPAYEQYF.

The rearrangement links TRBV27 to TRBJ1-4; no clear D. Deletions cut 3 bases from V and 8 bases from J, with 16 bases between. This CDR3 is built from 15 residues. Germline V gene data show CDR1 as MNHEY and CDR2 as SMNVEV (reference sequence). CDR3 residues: CASSFNSLGSEKLFF. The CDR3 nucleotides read TGTGCCAGCAGTTTTAACAGCCTCGGCAGCGAAAAACTGTTTTTT.

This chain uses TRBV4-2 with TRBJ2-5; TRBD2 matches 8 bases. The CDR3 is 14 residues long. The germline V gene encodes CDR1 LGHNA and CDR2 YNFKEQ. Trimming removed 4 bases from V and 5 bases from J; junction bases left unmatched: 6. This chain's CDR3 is CASSPRGGHETQYF. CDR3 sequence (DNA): TGTGCCAGCAGCCCTCGGGGGGGCCATGAGACCCAGTACTTC.

As DNA, the CDR3 is TGTGCCACCCGGGGGAGCTCCTACGAGCAGTACTTC. Translating gives CATRGSSYEQYF. J is TRBJ2-7 and V is TRBV6-5, with D tentatively TRBD2 (6 bases). The CDR3 totals 12 residues. Germline assignment: CDR1 MNHEY and CDR2 SVGAGI. The ends were cut back, 10 bases at V and 0 bases at J, with 10 bases in the middle.

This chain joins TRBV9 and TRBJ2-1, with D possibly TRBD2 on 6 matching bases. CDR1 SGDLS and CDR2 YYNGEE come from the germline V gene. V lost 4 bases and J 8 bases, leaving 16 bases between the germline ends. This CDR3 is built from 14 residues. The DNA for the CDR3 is TGTGCCAGCAGCTCGGAGGGTAGATTCCATGAGCAGTTCTTC. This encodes CASSSEGRFHEQFF. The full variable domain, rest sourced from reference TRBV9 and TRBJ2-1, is DSGVTQTPKHLITATGQRVTLRCSPRSGDLSVYWYQQSLDQGLQFLIQYYNGEERAKGNILERFSAQQFPDLHSELNLSSLELGDSALYFCASSSEGRFHEQFFGPGTRLTVL.

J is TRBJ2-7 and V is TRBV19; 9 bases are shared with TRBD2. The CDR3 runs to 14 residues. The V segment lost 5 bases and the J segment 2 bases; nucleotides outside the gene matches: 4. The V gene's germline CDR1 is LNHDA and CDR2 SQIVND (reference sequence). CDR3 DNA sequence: TGTGCCAGTAGTGTTAGCGGGGGACCCTACGAGCAGTACTTC. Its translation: CASSVSGGPYEQYF.

CDR3 DNA sequence: TGCGCCAGCAGCTTGCTGCTGACTAGCGGACCCGCACGGGAGCAGTTCTTC. The encoded protein is CASSLLLTSGPAREQFF. This chain connects TRBV5-1 to TRBJ2-1; 9 positions agree with TRBD2. CDR3 length: 17 amino acids. The germline gives CDR1 SGHRS, CDR2 YFSETQ. The junction had 15 bases not matched to a gene; V was cut back by 1 base and J by 10 bases.

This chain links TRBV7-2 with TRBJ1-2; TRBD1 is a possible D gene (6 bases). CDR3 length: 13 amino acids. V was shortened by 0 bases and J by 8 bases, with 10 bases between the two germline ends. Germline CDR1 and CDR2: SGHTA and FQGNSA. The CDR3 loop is CASSLADRRGYTF. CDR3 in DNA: TGTGCCAGCAGCTTAGCGGACAGACGAGGCTACACCTTC.

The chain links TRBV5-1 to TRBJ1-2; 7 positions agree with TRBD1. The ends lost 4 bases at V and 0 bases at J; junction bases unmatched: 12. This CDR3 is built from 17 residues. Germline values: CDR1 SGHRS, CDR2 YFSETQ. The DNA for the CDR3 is TGCGCCAGCAGCCCGACGGGACAGCAGTTCACTAACTATGGCTACACCTTC. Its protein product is CASSPTGQQFTNYGYTF.

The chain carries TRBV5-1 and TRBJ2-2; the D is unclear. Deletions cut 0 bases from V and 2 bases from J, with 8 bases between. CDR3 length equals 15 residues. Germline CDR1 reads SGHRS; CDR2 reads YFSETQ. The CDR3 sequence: CASSLATTNTGELFF. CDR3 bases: TGCGCCAGCAGCTTGGCAACTACTAACACCGGGGAGCTGTTTTTT.

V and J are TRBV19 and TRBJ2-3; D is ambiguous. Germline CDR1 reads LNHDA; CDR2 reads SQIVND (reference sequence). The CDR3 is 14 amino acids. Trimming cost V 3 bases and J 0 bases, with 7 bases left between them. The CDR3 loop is CASSIRSSTDTQYF. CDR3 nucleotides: TGTGCCAGTAGTATCCGGAGTAGCACAGATACGCAGTATTTT.

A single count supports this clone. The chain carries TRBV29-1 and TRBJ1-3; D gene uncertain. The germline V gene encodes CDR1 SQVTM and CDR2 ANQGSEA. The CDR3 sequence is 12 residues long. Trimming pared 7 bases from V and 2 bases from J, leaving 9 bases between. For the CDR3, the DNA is TGCAGCGGGGGATTTACTGGAAACACCATATATTTT. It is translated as CSGGFTGNTIYF. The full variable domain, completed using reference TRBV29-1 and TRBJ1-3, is SAVISQKPSRDICQRGTSLTIQCQVDSQVTMMFWYRQQPGQSLTLIATANQGSEATYESGFVIDKFPISRPNLTFSTLTVSNMSPEDSSIYLCSGGFTGNTIYFGEGSWLTVV.

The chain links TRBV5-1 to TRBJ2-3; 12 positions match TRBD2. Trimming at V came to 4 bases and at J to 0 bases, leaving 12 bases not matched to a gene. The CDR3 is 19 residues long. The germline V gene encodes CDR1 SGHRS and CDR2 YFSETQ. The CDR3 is CASSPWGSSGGASTDTQYF. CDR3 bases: TGCGCCAGCAGCCCCTGGGGGTCTAGCGGGGGGGCTAGCACAGATACGCAGTATTTT.

CDR3 amino acids: CASRQDRTEAFF. In DNA form, the CDR3 reads TGTGCCAGCAGGCAGGATCGCACTGAAGCTTTCTTT. The genes are TRBV2 and TRBJ1-1; no clear D. CDR1 is SNHLY, CDR2 FYNNEI, per germline. Trimming took off 6 bases at V and 4 bases at J, with 9 bases between the two ends. The CDR3 consists of 12 residues.

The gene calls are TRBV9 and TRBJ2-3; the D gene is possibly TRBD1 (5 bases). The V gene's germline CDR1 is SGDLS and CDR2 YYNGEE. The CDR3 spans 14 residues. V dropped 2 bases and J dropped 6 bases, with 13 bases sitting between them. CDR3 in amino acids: CASSVSAGPDTQYF. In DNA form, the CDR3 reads TGTGCCAGCAGCGTGTCCGCAGGGCCCGATACGCAGTATTTT.

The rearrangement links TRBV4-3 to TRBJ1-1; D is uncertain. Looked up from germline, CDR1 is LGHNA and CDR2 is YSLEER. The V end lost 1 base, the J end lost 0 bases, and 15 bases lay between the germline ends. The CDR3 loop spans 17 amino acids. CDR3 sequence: CASSQGQSHLLNTEAFF. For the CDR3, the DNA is TGCGCCAGCAGCCAAGGGCAGTCCCATCTCCTGAACACTGAAGCTTTCTTT.

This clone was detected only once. CDR3 bases: TGTGCCACCAGCTCCTCCCGAATAGCGGGGGTCGATACGCAGTATTTT. Translated: CATSSSRIAGVDTQYF. The chain employs TRBV24-1 and TRBJ2-3; 9 bases are shared with TRBD2. Germline assignment: CDR1 KGHDR and CDR2 SFDVKD. The V segment lost 7 bases and the J segment 6 bases; nucleotides outside the gene matches: 13. The CDR3 is 16 residues long.

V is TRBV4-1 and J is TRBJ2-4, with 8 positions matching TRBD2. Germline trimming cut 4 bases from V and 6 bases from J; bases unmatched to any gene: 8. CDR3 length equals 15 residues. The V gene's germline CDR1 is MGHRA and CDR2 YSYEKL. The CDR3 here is CASSRGTSGLNIQYF. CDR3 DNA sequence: TGCGCCAGCAGCCGGGGCACTAGCGGATTAAACATTCAGTACTTC.

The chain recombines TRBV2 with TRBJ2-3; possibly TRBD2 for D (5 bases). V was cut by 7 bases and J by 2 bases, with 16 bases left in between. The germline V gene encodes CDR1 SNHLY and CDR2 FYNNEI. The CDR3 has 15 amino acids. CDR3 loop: CASKKLDLFTDTQYF. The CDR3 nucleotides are TGTGCCAGCAAGAAGCTGGACTTATTCACAGATACGCAGTATTTT.

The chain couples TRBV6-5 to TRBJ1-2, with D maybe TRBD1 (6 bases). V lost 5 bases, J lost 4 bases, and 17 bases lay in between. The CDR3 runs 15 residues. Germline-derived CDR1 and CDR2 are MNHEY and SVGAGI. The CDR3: CASSNLDSVSYGYTF. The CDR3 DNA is TGTGCCAGCAGTAACCTGGACAGCGTTAGCTATGGCTACACCTTC.

CDR3 sequence reads: CASSLDGRPDFSGGGDTQYF. CDR3 nucleotide sequence: TGCGCCAGCAGCTTGGACGGGCGCCCCGATTTTAGCGGGGGTGGTGATACGCAGTATTTT. This chain links TRBV5-1 with TRBJ2-3, with 9 nucleotides matching TRBD2. The CDR3 has 20 residues. Germline V CDR1 and CDR2: SGHRS, YFSETQ. V lost 0 bases to trimming and J lost 6 bases; unmatched junction nucleotides: 20.

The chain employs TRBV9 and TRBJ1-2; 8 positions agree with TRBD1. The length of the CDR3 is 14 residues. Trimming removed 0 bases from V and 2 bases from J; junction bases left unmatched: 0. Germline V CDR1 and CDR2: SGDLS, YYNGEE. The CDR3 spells CASSVGDRNYGYTF. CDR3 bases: TGTGCCAGCAGCGTAGGGGACAGGAACTATGGCTACACCTTC.

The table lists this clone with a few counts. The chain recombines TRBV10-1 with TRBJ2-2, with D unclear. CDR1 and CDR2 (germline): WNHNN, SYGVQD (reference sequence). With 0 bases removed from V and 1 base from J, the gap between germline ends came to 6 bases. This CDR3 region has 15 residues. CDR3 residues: CASSESNGNTGELFF. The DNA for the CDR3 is TGCGCCAGCAGTGAGTCGAACGGGAACACCGGGGAGCTGTTTTTT.

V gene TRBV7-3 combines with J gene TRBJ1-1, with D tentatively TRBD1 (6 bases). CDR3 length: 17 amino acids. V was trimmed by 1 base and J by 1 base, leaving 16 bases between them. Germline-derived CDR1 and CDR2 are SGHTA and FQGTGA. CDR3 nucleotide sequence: TGTGCCAGCAGCTTAATGGGATACAGGGTCGGGAACACTGAAGCTTTCTTT. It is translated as CASSLMGYRVGNTEAFF.